These T cell receptor beta chains were read from a single sample in a study of Tregs in tolerant kidney transplant recipients. Some clones are missing from TCRdb's copy, which holds only in-frame ones; the method was immunoSEQ multiplex PCR. The profile covers about 73,000 clones, with about 91% appearing a single time and 0.34% taken by the ten largest. Sequencing was performed on Tregs from blood, taken before the transplant. Receptors were obtained from a human donor who received a combined kidney and bone marrow transplant. Both conserved end residues are part of each CDR3.

v_call: TRBV18
j_call: TRBJ2-1
cdr3_aa: CASSPLAGLNEQFF

v_call: TRBV28
j_call: TRBJ2-1
cdr3_aa: CASSPVRGSSEQFF

v_call: TRBV27
j_call: TRBJ2-5
cdr3_aa: CASSFTWLASETQYF

v_call: TRBV29-1
j_call: TRBJ2-7
cdr3_aa: CSVVDLSYEQYF

v_call: TRBV7-3
j_call: TRBJ2-1
cdr3_aa: CASSLTPSGYNEQFF

v_call: TRBV6-6
j_call: TRBJ1-6
cdr3_aa: CASSYSTNRNSPLHF

v_call: TRBV7-2
j_call: TRBJ2-5
cdr3_aa: CASSISLAQETQYF

v_call: TRBV30
j_call: TRBJ1-5
cdr3_aa: CAWNNREGQPQHF

v_call: TRBV2
j_call: TRBJ1-1
cdr3_aa: CASSERRGTRGAFF

v_call: TRBV5-6
j_call: TRBJ1-1
cdr3_aa: CASSRDGKEAFF

v_call: TRBV5-4
j_call: TRBJ2-7
cdr3_aa: CASSLMVWVAGAFYEQYF

v_call: TRBV7-6
j_call: TRBJ2-1
cdr3_aa: CASSVAGTKSNEQFF

v_call: TRBV6-4
j_call: TRBJ1-4
cdr3_aa: CASKVSSTNEKLFF

v_call: TRBV18
j_call: TRBJ2-5
cdr3_aa: CASSPRAGGGEQYF

v_call: TRBV2
j_call: TRBJ1-2
cdr3_aa: CASSEGVAGGNYGYTF

v_call: TRBV5-4
j_call: TRBJ2-7
cdr3_aa: CASSFKAESSYEQYF

v_call: TRBV6-1
j_call: TRBJ2-3
cdr3_aa: CASSLLAGGTDTQYF

v_call: TRBV6-5
j_call: TRBJ1-1
cdr3_aa: CASSSQSGLEAFF

v_call: TRBV7-9
j_call: TRBJ1-2
cdr3_aa: CASSLESLSEGYTF

v_call: TRBV7-8
j_call: TRBJ2-1
cdr3_aa: CASSLVNRNEQFF

v_call: TRBV2
j_call: TRBJ1-1
cdr3_aa: CASSFHDRNTEAFF

v_call: TRBV28
j_call: TRBJ2-1
cdr3_aa: CASSEPGTGRYKQFF

v_call: TRBV19
j_call: TRBJ1-5
cdr3_aa: CASSNRDRGWDQPQHF

v_call: TRBV4-1
j_call: TRBJ2-3
cdr3_aa: CASSQSSQTDTQYF

v_call: TRBV11-2
j_call: TRBJ2-7
cdr3_aa: CASSPSLYEQYF

v_call: TRBV7-8
j_call: TRBJ2-3
cdr3_aa: CASSFRGAGGTDTQYF